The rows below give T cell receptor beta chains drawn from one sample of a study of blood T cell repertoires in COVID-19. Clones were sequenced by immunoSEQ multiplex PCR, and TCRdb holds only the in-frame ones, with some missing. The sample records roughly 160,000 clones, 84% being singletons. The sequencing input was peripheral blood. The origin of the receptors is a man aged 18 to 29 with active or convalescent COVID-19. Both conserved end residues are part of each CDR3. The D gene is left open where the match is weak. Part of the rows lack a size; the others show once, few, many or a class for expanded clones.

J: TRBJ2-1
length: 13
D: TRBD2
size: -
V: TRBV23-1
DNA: TGCGCCAGCAGTCTACTAGCGGGAGGAGAGCAGTTCTTC
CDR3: CASSLLAGGEQFF

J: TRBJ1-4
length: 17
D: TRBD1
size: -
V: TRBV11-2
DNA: TGTGCCAGCAGCTTAGATTACCGCAGGGGGCAAGGTGAAAAACTGTTTTTT
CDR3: CASSLDYRRGQGEKLFF

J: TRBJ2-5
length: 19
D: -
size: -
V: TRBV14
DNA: TGTGCCAGCAGCCAAGGCGTGGTGCGCAACAGACCACAGGATGAGACCCAGTACTTC
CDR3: CASSQGVVRNRPQDETQYF

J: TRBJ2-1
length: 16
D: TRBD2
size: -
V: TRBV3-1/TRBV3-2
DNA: TGTGCCAGCAGCCAAGGTAGAGCGGGGGGGCACAATGAGCAGTTCTTC
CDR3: CASSQGRAGGHNEQFF

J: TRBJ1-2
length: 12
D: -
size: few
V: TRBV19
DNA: TGTGCCAGTAGTTGGACGGAGGCTGGCTACACCTTC
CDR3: CASSWTEAGYTF

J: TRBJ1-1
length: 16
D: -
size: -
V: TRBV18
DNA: TGTGCCAGCTCACCACCTTTGATCCAGGGGAACACTGAAGCTTTCTTT
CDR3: CASSPPLIQGNTEAFF

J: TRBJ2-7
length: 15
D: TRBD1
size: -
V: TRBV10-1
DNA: TGCGCCAGAACCGCCTGGGACAGGCCTAACTACGAGCAGTACTTC
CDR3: CARTAWDRPNYEQYF

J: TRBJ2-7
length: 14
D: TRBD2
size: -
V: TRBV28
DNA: TGTGCCAGCAGTCAGCGGGAGAGGTGGAACGAGCAGTACTTC
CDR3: CASSQRERWNEQYF

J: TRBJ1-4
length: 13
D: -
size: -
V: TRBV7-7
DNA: TGTGCCAGCAGTTCAGGGGTTAGAGAAAAACTGTTTTTT
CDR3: CASSSGVREKLFF

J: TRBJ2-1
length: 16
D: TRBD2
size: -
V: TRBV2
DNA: TGTGCCAGCAGCGCCCGGACTAGCGGCTCCTACAATGAGCAGTTCTTC
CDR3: CASSARTSGSYNEQFF

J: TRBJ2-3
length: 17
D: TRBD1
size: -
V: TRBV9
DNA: TGTGCCAGCAGCCCCCCAGGAACAGGGGGCGTTTTAGATACGCAGTATTTT
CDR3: CASSPPGTGGVLDTQYF

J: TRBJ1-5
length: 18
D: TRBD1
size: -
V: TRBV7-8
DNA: TGTGCCAGCAGCTTAGGCCGGGGACAGCCTGGAGGCAATCAGCCCCAGCATTTT
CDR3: CASSLGRGQPGGNQPQHF

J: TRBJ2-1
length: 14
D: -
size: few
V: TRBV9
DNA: TGTGCCAGCAGCGTAGCCGGACAGCTGAATGAGCAGTTCTTC
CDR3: CASSVAGQLNEQFF

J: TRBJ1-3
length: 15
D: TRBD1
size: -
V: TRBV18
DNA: TGTGCCAGCTCACCACCGCGGGACAGGGGAAACACCATATATTTT
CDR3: CASSPPRDRGNTIYF

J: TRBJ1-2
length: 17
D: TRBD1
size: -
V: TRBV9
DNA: TGTGCCAGCAGCTCCGGGACAGGGCGCCGCGGATTGTATGGCTACACCTTC
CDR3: CASSSGTGRRGLYGYTF

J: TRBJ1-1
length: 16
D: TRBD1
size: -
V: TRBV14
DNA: TGTGCCAGCAGCCCCCCACGACAGGGGGCTAAAACTGAAGCTTTCTTT
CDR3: CASSPPRQGAKTEAFF

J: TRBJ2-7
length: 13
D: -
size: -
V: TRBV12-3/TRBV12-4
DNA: TGTGCCAGCAGTCGGGGGAGCTCCTACGAGCAGTACTTC
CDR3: CASSRGSSYEQYF

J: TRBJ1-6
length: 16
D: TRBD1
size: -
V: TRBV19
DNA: TGTGCCAGTAGTAGAAGCCGGGACAGCTATAATTCACCCCTCCACTTT
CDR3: CASSRSRDSYNSPLHF

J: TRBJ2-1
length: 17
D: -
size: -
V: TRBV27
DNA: TGTGCCCTTAGAGGGCAACCCCAGGGAAAGCGGGACAATGAGCAGTTCTTC
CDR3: CALRGQPQGKRDNEQFF

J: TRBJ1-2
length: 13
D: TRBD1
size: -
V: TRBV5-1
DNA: TGCGCCAGCACCACGGGACAGGGGGGCGGCTACACCTTC
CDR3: CASTTGQGGGYTF

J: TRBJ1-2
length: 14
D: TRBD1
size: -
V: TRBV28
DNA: TGTGCCAGCAGCCTTAAGTGGGACAGCCTTGGCTACACCTTC
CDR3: CASSLKWDSLGYTF

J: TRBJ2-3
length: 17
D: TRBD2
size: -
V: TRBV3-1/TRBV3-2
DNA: TGTGCCAGCAGCCAATTCCTCACTAGCGAGCCCACAGATACGCAGTATTTT
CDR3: CASSQFLTSEPTDTQYF

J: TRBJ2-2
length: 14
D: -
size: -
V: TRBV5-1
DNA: TGCGCCAGCAGCTGGTACAGGGACACCGGGGAGCTGTTTTTT
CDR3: CASSWYRDTGELFF

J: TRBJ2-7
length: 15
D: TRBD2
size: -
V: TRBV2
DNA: TGTGCCAGTAATTTAGAGCGGGGGGCTCCCTACGAGCAGTACTTC
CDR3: CASNLERGAPYEQYF

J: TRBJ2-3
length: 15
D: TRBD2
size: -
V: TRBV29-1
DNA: TGCAGCTCTGGGACTAGCGGGGCCACCACAGATACGCAGTATTTT
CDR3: CSSGTSGATTDTQYF

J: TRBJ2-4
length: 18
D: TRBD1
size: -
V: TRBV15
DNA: TGTGCCACCAGCAGAGAAATACCCCAGGGGGAAACCAAAAACATTCAGTACTTC
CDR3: CATSREIPQGETKNIQYF

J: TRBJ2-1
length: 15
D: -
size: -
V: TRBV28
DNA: TGTGCCAGCAGCCGATTGGGTAGGGGGTTGGATGAGCAGTTCTTC
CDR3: CASSRLGRGLDEQFF

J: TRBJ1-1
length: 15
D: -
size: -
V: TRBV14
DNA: TGTGCCAGCAGCCAAAAAACCCACGGAGGAACTGAAGCTTTCTTT
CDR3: CASSQKTHGGTEAFF

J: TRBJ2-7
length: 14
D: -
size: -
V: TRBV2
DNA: TGTGCCAGCAGTTTCCAGCGGAGCTCCTACGAGCAGTACTTC
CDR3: CASSFQRSSYEQYF

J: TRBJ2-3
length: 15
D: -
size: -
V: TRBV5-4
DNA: TGTGCCAGCAGCTTGTTCCAGCGGCGCACAGATACGCAGTATTTT
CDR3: CASSLFQRRTDTQYF

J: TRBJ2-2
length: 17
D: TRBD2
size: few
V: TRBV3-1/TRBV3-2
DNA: TGTGCCAGCAGCCAAGGCCTAGCGGGGGTAAACACCGGGGAGCTGTTTTTT
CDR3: CASSQGLAGVNTGELFF

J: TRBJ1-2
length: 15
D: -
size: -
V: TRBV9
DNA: TGTGCCAGCAGCGTAAGGGACAAGGATTATAAGGGCTACACCTTC
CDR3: CASSVRDKDYKGYTF

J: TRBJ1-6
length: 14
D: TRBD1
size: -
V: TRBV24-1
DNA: TGTGCCACCGCTGGAGGGACAGGGGTTTCACCCCTCCACTTT
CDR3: CATAGGTGVSPLHF

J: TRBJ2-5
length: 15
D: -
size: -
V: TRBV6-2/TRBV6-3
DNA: TGTGCCAGCAGTTACTCGACCGGGGGGCGGGAGACCCAGTACTTC
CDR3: CASSYSTGGRETQYF

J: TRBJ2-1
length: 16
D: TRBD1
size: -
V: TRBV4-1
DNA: TGCGCCAGCTCCCACAGGGGGTATGGGGACTACAATGAGCAGTTCTTC
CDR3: CASSHRGYGDYNEQFF

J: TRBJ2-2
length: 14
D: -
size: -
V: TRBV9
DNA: TGTGCCAGCAGCGCCCCCCAACGGACCGGGGAGCTGTTTTTT
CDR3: CASSAPQRTGELFF

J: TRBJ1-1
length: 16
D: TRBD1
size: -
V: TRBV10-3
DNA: TGTGCCATCAGTGAGCCTTCAGGGGGCAAGAACACTGAAGCTTTCTTT
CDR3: CAISEPSGGKNTEAFF

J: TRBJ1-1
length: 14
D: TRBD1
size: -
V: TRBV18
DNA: TGTGCCAGCTCACCGGGACAGGGGTCCACTGAAGCTTTCTTT
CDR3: CASSPGQGSTEAFF

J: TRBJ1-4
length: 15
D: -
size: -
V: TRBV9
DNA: TGTGCCAGCAGCGTAGATGGGACATCTGTTGGAAAACTGTTTTTT
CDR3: CASSVDGTSVGKLFF

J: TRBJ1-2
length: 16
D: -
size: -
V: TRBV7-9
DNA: TGTGCCAGCAGCTCCGACAGGCCCCGGGCCCCGTATGGCTACACCTTC
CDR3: CASSSDRPRAPYGYTF

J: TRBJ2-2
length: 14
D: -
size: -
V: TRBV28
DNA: TGTGCCAGCAGTTTTTTTGGGCGTGATGGGGAGCTGTTTTTT
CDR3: CASSFFGRDGELFF

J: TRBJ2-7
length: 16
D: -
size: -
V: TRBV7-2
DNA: TGTGCCAGCAGCTTAGGGCCCGGGGGAGCCTACGACGAGCAGTACTTC
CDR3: CASSLGPGGAYDEQYF